The text below deals with one T cell receptor (beta chain). As originally analysed: Reference gene primer amplification yielded estimated nucleated cell counts. TCRdb's table, derived via immunoSEQ multiplex PCR, lists solely in-frame clones and lacks some. Clone size and V and J calls were adopted from that table, with D and trimming inferred from the DNA. The data contain approximately 290,000 clones, around 88% of them singletons. These data are taken from a study of blood T cell repertoires in COVID-19. The wider study: Material from acute and convalescent COVID-19 was sourced from the United States, Italy and Spain. PBMCs, B-cell-depleted T cells, or T cells provided the cDNA or gDNA that made up the material.

CDR3 length: 14 amino acids. Germline V lookup: CDR1 LNHNV, CDR2 YYDKDF (reference sequence). Between the trimmed V and J ends, which lost 1 base and 5 bases, there was a span of 9 bases. The chain uses TRBV15 and TRBJ1-5, with D maybe TRBD1 (6 bases). The TCR sequence derives from a man aged 25 to 45 with acute or convalescent COVID-19. Material: peripheral blood. This chain's CDR3 is CATSRAAGDQPQHF. The CDR3 region has the DNA TGTGCCACCAGCAGAGCGGCAGGGGATCAGCCCCAGCATTTT.